The 9 T cell receptor beta chains in this list originate from one sample, sequenced in a study of blood T cell repertoires in COVID-19. The assay was immunoSEQ multiplex PCR, and TCRdb's table has in-frame clones only and misses some. The sample shows approximately 260,000 clones, approximately 87% of them seen only once. The sequenced sample was peripheral blood. The receptors here all came from a man aged 60 to 75 who had recovered from COVID-19.

The sample holds one count of this clone. The chain uses TRBV5-1 and TRBJ2-7; 7 nucleotides agree with TRBD1. This CDR3 has 15 residues. The J segment lost 4 bases and the V segment lost 0 bases, leaving 7 bases of the junction unmatched. Germline V gene data show CDR1 as SGHRS and CDR2 as YFSETQ. As DNA, the CDR3 is TGCGCCAGCAGCTTGGCCCCAGGGGGACCTTACGAGCAGTACTTC. Translation gives CASSLAPGGPYEQYF.

This sequence joins TRBV10-2 and TRBJ2-7; 13 bases fit TRBD2. Germline CDR1 and CDR2: WSHSY and SAAADI. V dropped 8 bases and J dropped 7; count of bases not matched to a gene: 14. The CDR3 consists of 16 residues. The CDR3 loop is CASHPSGLAGEGEQYF. The CDR3 DNA reads as TGCGCCAGCCACCCGTCAGGACTAGCGGGAGAGGGGGAGCAGTACTTC.

This rearrangement joins TRBV5-1 to TRBJ2-7; 8 nucleotides match TRBD1. CDR1 is SGHRS, CDR2 YFSETQ, per germline. The CDR3 sequence is 16 residues long. V shed 3 bases, J shed 7 bases, and the junction held 15 bases outside the gene matches. CDR3 region: CASSSSGTGGVREQYF. The CDR3 nucleotides are TGCGCCAGCAGCTCCTCCGGGACAGGAGGCGTCAGGGAGCAGTACTTC.

In DNA form, the CDR3 reads TGTGCCAGCAGTGAATTTGGGCAGCCCTTACCTAATCAGCCCCAGCATTTT. The encoded protein is CASSEFGQPLPNQPQHF. This chain connects TRBV2 to TRBJ1-5; D gene ambiguous. The CDR3 runs to 17 residues. V was clipped by 2 bases and J by 4 bases, with 18 bases between them. Germline V gives CDR1 SNHLY, CDR2 FYNNEI.

The rearrangement joins TRBV5-1 to TRBJ2-7; maybe TRBD1 (6 bases). V was shortened by 4 bases and J by 5 bases, with 13 bases between the two germline ends. The CDR3 has 13 residues. Germline V gene data show CDR1 as SGHRS and CDR2 as YFSETQ. The CDR3 loop is CASSAQGINEQYF. The CDR3 coding sequence is TGCGCCAGCAGCGCACAGGGTATCAACGAGCAGTACTTC. Using reference TRBV5-1 and TRBJ2-7 for the parts outside the CDR3, the full variable domain is KAGVTQTPRYLIKTRGQQVTLSCSPISGHRSVSWYQQTPGQGLQFLFEYFSETQRNKGNFPGRFSGRQFSNSRSEMNVSTLELGDSALYLCASSAQGINEQYFGPGTRLTVT.

V usage is TRBV29-1 and J usage is TRBJ2-5; D gene uncertain. Germline V gene sequence: CDR1 SQVTM, CDR2 ANQGSEA. Deletions cut 4 bases from V and 5 bases from J, with 14 bases between. The CDR3 is 13 residues long. This chain's CDR3 is CSVASVAGETQYF. The DNA of the CDR3 is TGCAGCGTTGCAAGCGTGGCCGGCGAGACCCAGTACTTC.

Only one count was recorded for this clone. The chain carries TRBV5-5 and TRBJ2-3; the match to TRBD2 covers 8 bases. This CDR3 comprises 15 residues. V lost 4 bases, J lost 2 bases, and 6 bases stayed unmatched. Germline CDR1 is SGHKS and CDR2 is YYEKEE (reference sequence). CDR3 protein: CASSPLSGATDTQYF. The DNA for the CDR3 is TGTGCCAGCAGCCCCCTTAGCGGGGCCACAGATACGCAGTATTTT.

The gene calls are TRBV6-1 and TRBJ1-1, with D perhaps TRBD1 (5 bases). The germline V gene encodes CDR1 MNHNS and CDR2 SASEGT. Between the trimmed V and J ends, which lost 2 bases and 8 bases, there was a span of 15 bases. The CDR3 length is 14 residues. In DNA, the CDR3 is TGTGCCAGCAGTGAACGGGGGAGGAGGGAGGAAGCTTTCTTT. Translation gives CASSERGRREEAFF.

The chain recombines TRBV10-2 with TRBJ2-7; 8 bases match TRBD2. After removal of 8 bases from V and 6 bases from J, the junction contained 6 bases not matched to a gene. Germline lookup yields CDR1 WSHSY and CDR2 SAAADI. The CDR3 loop spans 12 amino acids. The CDR3 DNA reads TGCGCCAGCGCCCTAGCGGGTTCCGAGCAGTACTTC. Its translation is CASALAGSEQYF.